This T cell receptor (beta chain) originates from a study of OX40 agonist ivuxolimab in advanced cancers. Profiled with immunoSEQ multiplex PCR; TCRdb holds only in-frame clones, not every one. Of over 55,000 clones in the sample, roughly 83% were seen once. Blood samples were obtained at baseline, cycle 4 day 1, and cycle 7 day 1. Per the germline V gene, CDR1 is KGHSH and CDR2 is LQKENI. Trimming took 6 bases from V and 4 from J, leaving 15 bases between them. This CDR3 region has 15 residues. The starting material was CD4+ or CD8+ T cells sorted from blood, obtained in a trial of the OX40 agonist ivuxolimab. V usage is TRBV18 and J usage is TRBJ2-2; D perhaps matches TRBD1 (6 bases). The sequence was collected from an adult with an advanced solid tumor such as melanoma, head and neck, liver or kidney cancer. The DNA for the CDR3 is TGTGCCAGCTCGACTGACAGGACACGCACCGGGGAGCTGTTTTTT. Protein sequence: CASSTDRTRTGELFF.